Following are 31 T cell receptor beta chains from one sample sequenced in a study of blood T cell repertoires in COVID-19. Some clones are missing from TCRdb's copy, which holds only in-frame ones; the method was immunoSEQ multiplex PCR. Of 130,000 to 150,000 clones in the sample, approximately 82% were seen once. Material for sequencing was peripheral blood. Every receptor here comes from a human donor with acute or convalescent COVID-19. The donor label of this sample is uncertain.

This rearrangement joins TRBV14 to TRBJ1-1; D remains ambiguous. Germline-derived CDR1 and CDR2 are SGHDN and FVKESK. The CDR3 covers 12 residues. Trimming shortened V by 1 base and J by 10 bases, and 10 bases separated the two germline ends. The CDR3 coding sequence is TGTGCCAGCAGCCAAGGAGGCCGGGGAGCTTTCTTT. Its protein product is CASSQGGRGAFF.

This clone has more than one count but fewer than ten. The V and J genes are TRBV11-3 and TRBJ1-1; D unclear. Trimming took 5 bases from V and 1 from J, leaving 11 bases between them. Germline lookup yields CDR1 SGHNT and CDR2 YENEEA. This CDR3 has 14 amino acids. Written as DNA, the CDR3 is TGTGCCAGCAGCCCAAGCACGGGGAACACTGAAGCTTTCTTT. Its protein product is CASSPSTGNTEAFF. The full variable domain, with the rest looked up from reference TRBV11-3 and TRBJ1-1, is EAGVVQSPRYKIIEKKQPVAFWCNPISGHNTLYWYLQNLGQGPELLIRYENEEAVDDSQLPKDRFSAERLKGVDSTLKIQPAELGDSAVYLCASSPSTGNTEAFFGQGTRLTVV.

This chain links TRBV3-1 (or the pseudogene TRBV3-2) with TRBJ1-5; D is possibly TRBD1 (6 bases). This CDR3 region has 15 residues. The V gene's germline CDR1 is LGHDT and CDR2 YNNKEL (reference sequence). Trimming shortened V by 1 base and J by 1 base, and 8 bases separated the two germline ends. The CDR3 DNA reads as TGTGCCAGCAGCCAAGCAGGGGCGAGCAATCAGCCCCAGCATTTT. Residues: CASSQAGASNQPQHF.

This clone occurred a few times. This sequence joins TRBV9 and TRBJ2-3, with TRBD2 matching over 8 bases. With 2 bases clipped from V and 4 bases from J, the junction kept 12 bases outside the gene matches. Germline V gives CDR1 SGDLS, CDR2 YYNGEE. This CDR3 spans 17 amino acids. CDR3 amino acids: CASSVSGSRGAADTQYF. The CDR3 DNA sequence: TGTGCCAGCAGCGTTAGTGGTTCGCGGGGGGCGGCAGATACGCAGTATTTT.

This clone was detected only a few times. V is TRBV5-1 and J is TRBJ1-6, with 9 bases fitting TRBD1. This CDR3 is 15 amino acids long. After removal of 3 bases from V and 5 bases from J, the junction contained 3 bases not matched to a gene. From germline, CDR1 is SGHRS and CDR2 YFSETQ. In nucleotides, the CDR3 is TGCGCCAGCAGCTCGGGGGACAGGGATAATTCACCCCTCCACTTT. This gives the protein CASSSGDRDNSPLHF.

The chain links TRBV3-1 (or the pseudogene TRBV3-2) to TRBJ2-5; 16 bases line up with TRBD2. The CDR3 consists of 18 residues. Trimming removed 4 bases from V and 0 bases from J; junction bases left unmatched: 5. Germline V gene lookup returns CDR1 LGHDT and CDR2 YNNKEL (reference sequence). The CDR3 here is CASSPGLAGGPNQETQYF. CDR3 DNA: TGTGCCAGCAGCCCGGGACTAGCGGGGGGGCCGAACCAAGAGACCCAGTACTTC.

This clone has just one count. The V call is TRBV4-1, the J call TRBJ1-5; tentative D call: TRBD1 (6 bases). V lost 3 bases, J lost 3 bases, and 12 bases lay in between. Germline CDR1 MGHRA, CDR2 YSYEKL. CDR3 length: 15 residues. The chain's CDR3 is CASSQQTGYNQPQHF. The CDR3 DNA reads TGCGCCAGCAGCCAGCAGACAGGTTACAATCAGCCCCAGCATTTT.

V gene TRBV5-1 combines with J gene TRBJ2-3; D may be TRBD2 (5 bases). Germline CDR1 reads SGHRS; CDR2 reads YFSETQ. The CDR3 has 14 residues. Between the trimmed V and J ends, which lost 5 bases and 4 bases, there was a span of 14 bases. As DNA, the CDR3 is TGCGCCAGCAGGGTCGGGGAGCCACCAGATACGCAGTATTTT. As protein: CASRVGEPPDTQYF.

The chain uses TRBV30 and TRBJ2-3; 11 bases align to TRBD2. Per the germline V gene, CDR1 is GTSNPN and CDR2 is SVGIG (reference sequence). CDR3 size: 16 residues. V trimming: 2 bases; J trimming: 0 bases; junction bases outside the gene matches: 4. The CDR3, as DNA: TGTGCCTGGAGTCCGAGACTAGCGGGGAGCACAGATACGCAGTATTTT. Translated, it gives CAWSPRLAGSTDTQYF.

This clone has only a few counts. The chain uses TRBV5-4 and TRBJ1-2; D is undetermined. Germline values: CDR1 SGHNT, CDR2 YYREEE (reference sequence). V was pared by 3 bases and J by 7 bases, with 19 bases between. This CDR3 is built from 15 residues. The CDR3 is CASSSPGRRGGGYTF. The CDR3 DNA reads as TGTGCCAGCAGCTCCCCGGGCCGTCGGGGAGGTGGCTACACCTTC.

The chain joins TRBV3-1 (or the pseudogene TRBV3-2) to TRBJ1-5; no definite D call. V dropped 4 bases and J dropped 9 bases, with 13 bases sitting between them. Looked up from germline, CDR1 is LGHDT and CDR2 is YNNKEL (reference sequence). The length of the CDR3 is 13 residues. CDR3 sequence reads: CASSPTVGRPQHF. The CDR3 DNA is TGTGCCAGCAGCCCTACAGTTGGGAGGCCCCAGCATTTT.

The chain uses TRBV25-1 and TRBJ1-6; 7 nucleotides match TRBD1. Germline V gene data show CDR1 as MGHDK and CDR2 as SYGVNS. V lost 0 bases and J lost 7; bases outside the gene matches: 6. This CDR3 comprises 16 residues. CDR3 bases: TGTGCCAGCAGTGAATACTCGGGACAGAGGAATTCACCCCTCCACTTT. Protein sequence: CASSEYSGQRNSPLHF.

The chain joins TRBV19 to TRBJ1-2, with TRBD1 as a possible D gene (5 bases). CDR3 size: 13 residues. Germline CDR1 and CDR2: LNHDA and SQIVND (reference sequence). Trimming left V 11 bases short and J 1 base short, with 14 bases between. The CDR3 loop reads CAAESTVNYGYTF. The DNA of the CDR3 is TGTGCCGCCGAATCGACAGTTAACTATGGCTACACCTTC.

The J gene is TRBJ2-1, the V gene TRBV6-5; TRBD1 agrees at 8 bases. This CDR3 spans 14 amino acids. J gave up 4 bases and V 6 bases, and 5 bases lay outside the gene matches. The germline V gene encodes CDR1 MNHEY and CDR2 SVGAGI. This CDR3 reads CASRARTGYNEQFF. CDR3 DNA: TGTGCCAGCAGGGCCCGGACAGGGTACAATGAGCAGTTCTTC.

The DNA for the CDR3 is TGTGCCAGCATTCCAGGGATTTCTAATGGCTACACCTTC. This encodes CASIPGISNGYTF. The rearrangement joins TRBV2 to TRBJ1-2, with D perhaps TRBD1 (5 bases). CDR1 SNHLY and CDR2 FYNNEI come from the germline V gene. Trimming shortened V by 7 bases and J by 6 bases, and 15 bases separated the two germline ends. The CDR3 is 13 amino acids.

This clone was picked up one time. CDR3 loop: CASRDPGQGLDGAFF. The CDR3 nucleotides are TGTGCCAGCAGAGACCCGGGACAGGGCCTGGATGGGGCTTTCTTT. The chain has TRBV3-1 (or the pseudogene TRBV3-2) and TRBJ1-1; 9 positions agree with TRBD1. Per germline, CDR1 LGHDT and CDR2 YNNKEL (reference sequence). The CDR3 covers 15 residues. V lost 6 bases and J lost 11; bases outside the gene matches: 16.

The chain is built from TRBV28 and TRBJ1-6; 7 bases line up with TRBD1. Germline V CDR1 and CDR2: MDHEN, SYDVKM. After removal of 7 bases from V and 10 bases from J, the junction contained 1 base not matched to a gene. This CDR3 has 11 amino acids. This CDR3 is CASKGASPLHF. As DNA, the CDR3 is TGTGCCAGCAAGGGGGCCTCACCCCTCCACTTT.

The rearrangement joins TRBV5-1 to TRBJ2-5, with D unresolved. Germline V CDR1 and CDR2: SGHRS, YFSETQ. The germline V and J ends were trimmed by 0 bases and 4 bases, with 13 bases remaining between them. There are 15 residues in the CDR3. This CDR3 is CASSLAPSGSETQYF. CDR3 bases: TGCGCCAGCAGCTTGGCCCCATCAGGATCAGAGACCCAGTACTTC.

The gene calls are TRBV11-2 and TRBJ1-2; 9 nucleotides line up with TRBD1. The junction had 10 bases not matched to a gene; V was cut back by 2 bases and J by 6 bases. This CDR3 contains 16 residues. CDR1 and CDR2 from the germline V gene are SGHAT and FQNNGV. The CDR3 region is CASSLYGGDRADGYTF. CDR3 bases: TGTGCCAGCAGCTTATATGGGGGGGACAGGGCCGATGGCTACACCTTC.

Only one count was recorded for this clone. The chain combines TRBV12-1 with TRBJ2-7; the D call in the table, TRBD2, was not verified against the DNA. TRBV12-1 is described as a pseudogene. The CDR3 sequence is 14 residues long. CDR3 sequence: CASSFAWGEYEQYF. CDR3 DNA sequence: TGTGCCAGCAGCTTTGCTTGGGGAGAATACGAGCAGTACTTC.

This rearrangement joins TRBV3-1 (or the pseudogene TRBV3-2) to TRBJ2-2, with 10 nucleotides matching TRBD2. The CDR3 covers 16 residues. Germline assignment: CDR1 LGHDT and CDR2 YNNKEL (reference sequence). V shed 4 bases, J shed 4 bases, and the junction held 6 bases outside the gene matches. The DNA of the CDR3 is TGTGCCAGCAGCCTTCTAGCGGGGGCCTCCACCGGGGAGCTGTTTTTT. Residues: CASSLLAGASTGELFF.

For this clone: The identical CDR3 is also encoded by other nucleotide sequences in the sample. J is TRBJ2-3 and V is TRBV3-1 (or the pseudogene TRBV3-2); D is unclear. The germline CDR1 and CDR2 sequences are LGHDT and YNNKEL (reference sequence). The CDR3 spans 13 residues. V shed 3 bases and J shed 4 bases, with 8 bases lying between them. The CDR3 spells CASSQRGADTQYF. The CDR3 DNA follows: TGTGCCAGCAGCCAGCGCGGCGCAGATACGCAGTATTTT.

This rearrangement joins TRBV2 to TRBJ1-2; the D is unclear. CDR1 and CDR2 (germline): SNHLY, FYNNEI. V was clipped by 3 bases and J by 8 bases, with 7 bases between them. This CDR3 contains 11 residues. CDR3: CASSDGPGYTF. The DNA of the CDR3 is TGTGCCAGCAGTGATGGGCCGGGCTACACCTTC.

The chain couples TRBV25-1 to TRBJ1-6; D gene ambiguous. The CDR3 totals 15 residues. The V gene lost 4 bases and the J gene lost 6 bases, with 13 bases spanning the gap. The germline CDR1 and CDR2 sequences are MGHDK and SYGVNS. CDR3 nucleotide sequence: TGTGCCAGCAGTGGACCAGCGGGGTTTAATTCACCCCTCCACTTT. Amino acids: CASSGPAGFNSPLHF.

The chain is built from TRBV6-5 and TRBJ1-4; the match to TRBD1 covers 7 bases. Germline CDR1 is MNHEY and CDR2 is SVGAGI. With V trimmed by 5 bases and J by 8 bases, 11 bases remained unmatched. The CDR3 contains 15 residues. Here the CDR3 DNA reads TGTGCCAGCAGTCACGCCGTGGACAGGAAGGAAAAACTGTTTTTT. This encodes CASSHAVDRKEKLFF.

With regard to this clone: Mismatch with germline at one junction end may stem from a read error. The rearrangement joins TRBV30 to TRBJ2-7, with TRBD1 identical over 11 bases. This CDR3 has 13 amino acids. Per germline, CDR1 GTSNPN and CDR2 SVGIG (reference sequence). The CDR3 DNA sequence: TGTGCCTGGAGTGTATCGGGACAGGGGGTGTCTCACTTC. Amino acid sequence: CAWSVSGQGVSHF. Full variable domain (remainder filled in from reference TRBV30 and TRBJ2-7): SQTIHQWPATLVQPVGSPLSLECTVEGTSNPNLYWYRQAAGRGLQLLFYSVGIGQISSEVPQNLSASRPQDRQFILSSKKLLLSDSGFYLCAWSVSGQGVSHFGPGTRLTVT.

This chain connects TRBV5-6 to TRBJ1-1, with 7 bases fitting TRBD1. Germline trimming cut 4 bases from V and 6 bases from J; bases unmatched to any gene: 18. The CDR3 covers 17 residues. Looked up from germline, CDR1 is SGHDT and CDR2 is YYEEEE. The CDR3 loop reads CASSLHGQTGRDPEAFF. The CDR3 DNA is TGTGCCAGCAGCCTCCATGGGCAGACAGGGAGAGATCCTGAAGCTTTCTTT.

V usage is TRBV2 and J usage is TRBJ1-1; the D is unclear. The germline V gene encodes CDR1 SNHLY and CDR2 FYNNEI. CDR3 length equals 14 residues. V was shortened by 3 bases and J by 6 bases, with 14 bases between the two germline ends. In nucleotides, the CDR3 is TGTGCCAGCAGTGAGAGTAACTTATCCCCTGAAGCTTTCTTT. This codes for CASSESNLSPEAFF.

The J gene is TRBJ2-7, the V gene TRBV5-6; 13 positions agree with TRBD2. Germline lookup yields CDR1 SGHDT and CDR2 YYEEEE. J gave up 6 bases and V 1 base, and 13 bases lay outside the gene matches. The CDR3 runs to 18 residues. CDR3 region: CASSLSSGLAGVPREQYF. CDR3 nucleotides: TGTGCCAGCAGCTTGAGCTCCGGACTAGCGGGGGTCCCTCGCGAGCAGTACTTC.

The chain joins TRBV10-1 to TRBJ2-3, with D possibly matching TRBD2 (7 bases). This CDR3 is 15 amino acids long. Trimming shortened V by 1 base and J by 2 bases, and 10 bases separated the two germline ends. The V gene's germline CDR1 is WNHNN and CDR2 SYGVQD (reference sequence). DNA for the CDR3: TGCGCCAGCAGTGAGTTTCGGGGGGCCACAGATACGCAGTATTTT. It is translated as CASSEFRGATDTQYF.

The J gene is TRBJ1-1, the V gene TRBV4-2, with 8 positions matching TRBD1. The germline CDR1 and CDR2 sequences are LGHNA and YNFKEQ. The junction had 2 bases not matched to a gene; V was cut back by 1 base and J by 1 base. The CDR3 is 15 residues long. The chain's CDR3 is CASSQVGQGNTEAFF. Here the CDR3 DNA reads TGTGCCAGCAGCCAAGTTGGACAGGGGAACACTGAAGCTTTCTTT.